The 21 T cell receptor beta chains reported below all come from one sample, sequenced in a study of human T cells and chemical hapten exposure. TCRdb used MiXCR to reprocess the RACE reads, holding one entry per CDR3 protein. The table includes 280,000 or so distinct CDR3 sequences, approximately 7.5% detected once. Time point specified: pre-sensitization, week 0. Stated treatment: therapeutic diphenylcyclopropenone sensitization with weekly scalp DPC. The sample was whole blood, taken in connection with sensitization to the hapten diphenylcyclopropenone (DPC). The receptors were gathered from a man aged 18-30 years with alopecia areata. Some clones in this sample may be carry-over from other donors' samples.

This clonotype was counted ten times or more. This sequence joins TRBV20-1 and TRBJ2-2; TRBD2 is a possible D gene (5 bases). Germline loops: CDR1 DFQATT, CDR2 SNEGSKA (reference sequence). CDR3 length: 14 amino acids. Trimming removed 3 bases at V and 0 bases at J, with 8 bases between. The CDR3 region is CSARQRSNTGELFF. For the CDR3, the DNA is TGCAGTGCTAGGCAGCGGTCGAACACCGGGGAGCTGTTTTTT.

This clonotype was seen a handful of times. The chain joins TRBV5-1 to TRBJ2-5, with 11 nucleotides matching TRBD2. V lost 4 bases to trimming and J lost 1 base; unmatched junction nucleotides: 6. The CDR3 spans 16 residues. Looked up from germline, CDR1 is SGHRS and CDR2 is YFSETQ. The CDR3 region has the DNA TGCGCCAGCAGCCCTAGCGGGGGGCTTCTCCAAGAGACCCAGTACTTC. Its translation: CASSPSGGLLQETQYF.

The table lists this clonotype with a few counts. The V and J genes are TRBV4-1 and TRBJ1-3; D may be TRBD1 (6 bases). Trimming removed 1 base at V and 0 bases at J, with 25 bases between. CDR1 MGHRA and CDR2 YSYEKL come from the germline V gene. The CDR3 loop spans 21 amino acids. The CDR3 bases are TGCGCCAGCAGCCAAGTAGGCCTCGGACAGCGTACCTTACTCTCTGGAAACACCATATATTTT. It yields the protein CASSQVGLGQRTLLSGNTIYF.

This clonotype was counted only a few times. The rearrangement uses TRBV5-1 and TRBJ2-1; 7 bases agree with TRBD2. The trim removed 4 bases at V and 4 bases at J, leaving 8 bases unmatched. Germline CDR1 SGHRS, CDR2 YFSETQ. The length of the CDR3 is 15 residues. This CDR3 is CASSPRDYPYNEQFF. The CDR3 nucleotides read TGCGCCAGCAGCCCCCGGGACTACCCTTACAATGAGCAGTTCTTC.

V gene TRBV5-1 combines with J gene TRBJ2-1, with 7 bases fitting TRBD1. The CDR3 totals 16 residues. With V trimmed by 0 bases and J by 4 bases, 7 bases remained unmatched. The germline V gene has CDR1 SGHRS and CDR2 YFSETQ. The CDR3 bases are TGCGCCAGCAGCTTGGGGCGAGGGGGCGATTACAATGAGCAGTTCTTC. Its translation is CASSLGRGGDYNEQFF.

The V gene is TRBV20-1, the J gene TRBJ2-1, with TRBD1 identical over 10 bases. The germline V gene has CDR1 DFQATT and CDR2 SNEGSKA (reference sequence). The V segment lost 6 bases and the J segment 6 bases; nucleotides outside the gene matches: 17. The length of the CDR3 is 17 residues. CDR3 sequence: CSAERDRGRTSLNEQFF. The CDR3 region has the DNA TGCAGTGCGGAAAGGGACAGGGGTCGGACAAGTCTCAATGAGCAGTTCTTC.

The chain employs TRBV5-5 and TRBJ1-5, with a weak D call TRBD1 (5 bases). Germline V lookup: CDR1 SGHKS, CDR2 YYEKEE (reference sequence). The CDR3 length is 14 residues. V was pared by 4 bases and J by 5 bases, with 13 bases between. The CDR3, as DNA: TGTGCCAGCAGCGTCCAGGGAACCGATCAGCCCCAGCATTTT. It translates to CASSVQGTDQPQHF.

This clonotype was recorded at least ten times. The V gene is TRBV29-1, the J gene TRBJ1-5; 8 bases line up with TRBD1. Germline CDR1 is SQVTM and CDR2 is ANQGSEA. This CDR3 is built from 14 residues. The ends lost 4 bases at V and 2 bases at J; junction bases unmatched: 4. CDR3 residues: CSVAGTGRNQPQHF. In nucleotides, the CDR3 is TGCAGCGTTGCAGGGACAGGACGCAATCAGCCCCAGCATTTT. Supplemented by reference TRBV29-1 and TRBJ1-5, the full variable domain reads SAVISQKPSRDICQRGTSLTIQCQVDSQVTMMFWYRQQPGQSLTLIATANQGSEATYESGFVIDKFPISRPNLTFSTLTVSNMSPEDSSIYLCSVAGTGRNQPQHFGDGTRLSIL.

This clonotype appeared a few times. The V call is TRBV7-9, the J call TRBJ2-5, with D perhaps TRBD1 or TRBD2 (5 bases each). Germline loops: CDR1 SEHNR, CDR2 FQNEAQ (reference sequence). The V end lost 5 bases, the J end lost 5 bases, and 15 bases lay between the germline ends. CDR3 length: 14 residues. CDR3: CASSRMGVGETQYF. Written as DNA, the CDR3 is TGTGCCAGCAGCAGAATGGGGGTCGGGGAGACCCAGTACTTC.

The rearrangement uses TRBV2 and TRBJ2-3, with a weak D call TRBD1 (5 bases). This CDR3 has 13 amino acids. Germline CDR1 and CDR2: SNHLY and FYNNEI. V was cut by 8 bases and J by 0 bases, with 9 bases left in between. The CDR3 protein is CASWTFSTDTQYF. The CDR3 DNA sequence: TGTGCCAGCTGGACATTTAGCACAGATACGCAGTATTTT.

The chain has TRBV6-2 or TRBV6-3 and TRBJ1-5, with a tentative D call TRBD1 (6 bases). Trimming shortened V by 6 bases and J by 4 bases, and 13 bases separated the two germline ends. The CDR3 runs to 14 residues. Germline CDR1 MNHEY, CDR2 SVGEGT. In DNA, the CDR3 is TGTGCCAGCAGCGGGGGCCGCCCTAATCAGCCCCAGCATTTT. This codes for CASSGGRPNQPQHF.

This clonotype was seen a few times. This chain connects TRBV24-1 to TRBJ2-1; 7 bases agree with TRBD2. Trimming took 1 base from V and 8 from J; bases not matched to a gene: 7. CDR3 length: 15 amino acids. Germline V gene data show CDR1 as KGHDR and CDR2 as SFDVKD. As DNA, the CDR3 is TGTGCCACCAGTGATTTAACGGGGGGTCGGGATGAGCAGTTCTTC. Its translation: CATSDLTGGRDEQFF.

Only a few counts were recorded for this clonotype. V and J are TRBV12-3 or TRBV12-4 and TRBJ1-5, with a possible D match to TRBD1 (6 bases). This CDR3 is built from 15 residues. The ends were cut back, 1 base at V and 4 bases at J, with 11 bases in the middle. CDR3 amino acids: CASSLEGHQNQPQHF. CDR3 bases: TGTGCCAGCAGTTTAGAGGGACACCAAAATCAGCCCCAGCATTTT.

This clonotype was picked up many times. The CDR3 is CSATYRNYNEQFF. The CDR3 nucleotides are TGCAGTGCTACCTACAGAAACTACAATGAGCAGTTCTTC. The genes are TRBV20-1 and TRBJ2-1; the D is unclear. With 4 bases removed from V and 3 bases from J, the gap between germline ends came to 10 bases. The CDR3 consists of 13 residues. The germline V gene has CDR1 DFQATT and CDR2 SNEGSKA (reference sequence).

J is TRBJ2-3 and V is TRBV6-4, with D perhaps TRBD1 (5 bases). From germline, CDR1 is MRHNA and CDR2 SNTAGT. Between the trimmed V and J ends, which lost 4 bases and 6 bases, there was a span of 14 bases. CDR3 size: 14 residues. The CDR3 bases are TGTGCCAGCAGTGCCGCAGGGTTCAGGGATACGCAGTATTTT. Protein product: CASSAAGFRDTQYF.

The V gene is TRBV7-3, the J gene TRBJ2-3; 11 bases map to TRBD2. Germline CDR1 reads SGHTA; CDR2 reads FQGTGA. The CDR3 runs to 16 residues. J gave up 5 bases and V 8 bases, and 12 bases lay outside the gene matches. The CDR3 DNA reads as TGTGCCAGCTCCTCAGCCACTAGCGGGGGCGGAGATACGCAGTATTTT. Translated: CASSSATSGGGDTQYF.

Ten or more counts support this clonotype. V gene TRBV25-1 combines with J gene TRBJ1-4; 9 bases match TRBD1. CDR1 MGHDK and CDR2 SYGVNS come from the germline V gene. The trim removed 4 bases at V and 8 bases at J, leaving 8 bases unmatched. This CDR3 is built from 15 residues. CDR3 in amino acids: CASSGPGTGLEKLFF. CDR3 DNA sequence: TGTGCCAGCAGTGGCCCCGGGACAGGGTTGGAAAAACTGTTTTTT.

There are a few counts of this clonotype. V and J are TRBV9 and TRBJ2-7; D is unclear. In germline, CDR1 is SGDLS, CDR2 YYNGEE. This CDR3 region has 14 residues. Trimming removed 1 base at V and 7 bases at J, with 15 bases between. This CDR3 reads CASSVTPVSWEQYF. The CDR3 DNA sequence: TGTGCCAGCAGCGTAACCCCTGTGTCCTGGGAGCAGTACTTC.

This clonotype was counted between two and nine times. This sequence joins TRBV20-1 and TRBJ1-5; TRBD1 matches 7 bases. CDR1 is DFQATT, CDR2 SNEGSKA, per germline (reference sequence). CDR3 length equals 15 residues. The junction had 13 bases not matched to a gene; V was cut back by 6 bases and J by 5 bases. CDR3 loop: CSALQGISGDQPQHF. The CDR3 nucleotides are TGCAGTGCACTACAGGGGATTTCAGGGGATCAGCCCCAGCATTTT.

The chain combines TRBV18 with TRBJ2-5; D is perhaps TRBD1 or TRBD2 (5 bases each). This CDR3 has 15 amino acids. CDR1 and CDR2 from the germline V gene are KGHSH and LQKENI. V was shortened by 3 bases and J by 2 bases, with 13 bases between the two germline ends. In DNA form, the CDR3 reads TGTGCCAGCTCACCGTCCGGGACGCCTCAAGAGACCCAGTACTTC. Protein: CASSPSGTPQETQYF. Combining the CDR3 with reference TRBV18 and TRBJ2-5 gives the whole variable domain NAGVMQNPRHLVRRRGQEARLRCSPMKGHSHVYWYRQLPEEGLKFMVYLQKENIIDESGMPKERFSAEFPKEGPSILRIQQVVRGDSAAYFCASSPSGTPQETQYFGPGTRLLVL.

The chain recombines TRBV7-9 with TRBJ1-4; TRBD1 agrees at 7 bases. Germline trimming cut 5 bases from V and 8 bases from J; bases unmatched to any gene: 11. This CDR3 has 15 residues. Germline assignment: CDR1 SEHNR and CDR2 FQNEAQ (reference sequence). The CDR3 is CASSKVGTVREKLFF. The CDR3 bases are TGTGCCAGCAGCAAAGTAGGGACAGTGAGGGAAAAACTGTTTTTT.